Following are 6 T cell receptor beta chains from one sample sequenced in a study of blood T cell repertoires in COVID-19. The protocol was immunoSEQ multiplex PCR, while the TCRdb copy is restricted to in-frame clones and leaves out a portion. The data hold around 460,000 clones, with approximately 90% observed a single time. Input material: peripheral blood. All receptors derive from a man between 18 and 35 years old with COVID-19, enrolled during active disease.

The rearrangement links TRBV5-6 to TRBJ2-1; D is unresolved. V was cut by 0 bases and J by 7 bases, with 14 bases left in between. CDR1 is SGHDT and CDR2 is YYEEEE in the germline V gene. This CDR3 contains 15 residues. The CDR3 sequence: CASSLDGPQVNEQFF. DNA for the CDR3: TGTGCCAGCAGCTTGGACGGCCCCCAGGTAAATGAGCAGTTCTTC.

The rearrangement links TRBV27 to TRBJ1-2; no clear D gene. V was cut by 6 bases and J by 2 bases, with 10 bases left in between. Germline lookup yields CDR1 MNHEY and CDR2 SMNVEV (reference sequence). The CDR3 covers 13 residues. The CDR3 region is CASSWSGNYGYTF. CDR3 DNA sequence: TGTGCCAGCAGCTGGTCGGGAAACTATGGCTACACCTTC.

This clone showed up just once. The gene calls are TRBV6-5 and TRBJ1-2, with TRBD1 matching over 9 bases. V gave up 6 bases and J gave up 8 bases; unmatched junction bases: 13. The CDR3 length is 15 residues. Germline values: CDR1 MNHEY, CDR2 SVGAGI. The CDR3 protein is CASRSGQGNSGGYTF. The CDR3 bases are TGTGCCAGCAGGAGCGGACAGGGGAATTCGGGGGGCTACACCTTC.

This chain links TRBV7-3 with TRBJ2-1; D may be TRBD2 (5 bases). Per germline, CDR1 SGHTA and CDR2 FQGTGA. The V and J ends lost 2 bases and 7 bases respectively, with 12 bases between them. CDR3 length: 14 amino acids. CDR3 protein: CASSLWSGPNEQFF. Here the CDR3 DNA reads TGTGCCAGCAGCTTATGGAGCGGACCGAATGAGCAGTTCTTC.

This clone has only one observation. The chain couples TRBV2 to TRBJ2-1, with 7 bases aligning to TRBD1. The V gene's germline CDR1 is SNHLY and CDR2 FYNNEI. The V segment lost 6 bases and the J segment 6 bases; nucleotides outside the gene matches: 8. CDR3 length: 14 amino acids. CDR3 DNA: TGTGCCAGCAGATCCGGGACAGTTGGCAATGAGCAGTTCTTC. It is translated as CASRSGTVGNEQFF. Drawing the rest from reference TRBV2 and TRBJ2-1, the complete variable domain is EPEVTQTPSHQVTQMGQEVILRCVPISNHLYFYWYRQILGQKVEFLVSFYNNEISEKSEIFDDQFSVERPDGSNFTLKIRSTKLEDSAMYFCASRSGTVGNEQFFGPGTRLTVL.

This clone was observed a single time. This chain joins TRBV2 and TRBJ1-1; TRBD1 agrees at 11 bases. This CDR3 comprises 14 residues. Germline CDR1 is SNHLY and CDR2 is FYNNEI. The trim removed 6 bases at V and 6 bases at J, leaving 6 bases unmatched. The CDR3 region has the DNA TGTGCCAGCAGGCCGGGACAGGGGGTCCCTGAAGCTTTCTTT. It yields the protein CASRPGQGVPEAFF.